This T cell receptor beta chain was recovered during a study of T cell responses to AZD1222 COVID-19 vaccine. Germline CDR1 and CDR2: LNHDA and SQIVND (reference sequence). This CDR3 comprises 15 residues. Trimming cost V 4 bases and J 7 bases; bases outside gene matches: 11. Only in-frame clones appear in the TCRdb table, and some are missing; sequencing was by immunoSEQ multiplex PCR. The sample shows 130,000 to 150,000 clones, about 81% of them seen only once. J is TRBJ1-2 and V is TRBV19; 8 nucleotides line up with TRBD1. The origin of this receptor is an adult in good health. This sample comprised peripheral blood, obtained on day 0 of MenACWY control vaccination. This chain's CDR3 is CASSTSPRGQGGYTF. DNA of the CDR3: TGTGCCAGTAGTACCTCCCCCAGGGGGCAGGGTGGCTACACCTTC.